The T cell receptor beta chain described here comes from a study of CD8+CD57+ T cells in acquired aplastic anemia. Study in general: An average of about 3.2 ug of DNA was obtained from sorted CD4+ and CD8+ cells.

The patients chosen for sequencing had shown expansion of CD8+CD57+ cells (detected by flow cytometry). No therapy had been given to the patients at the time of blood sampling. Findings and limits, study-wide: About 30 shared CD8+ CDR3s appeared highly expressed within patients' immunodominant clones.

About this clonotype itself: The target antigen is unknown.

CDR3 and TCR beta VDJ profiling relied on genomic DNA as the template. One entry per CDR3 protein results from TCRdb running MiXCR on the reads. The table lists 150,000 to 200,000 distinct CDR3 sequences, roughly 65% of them singletons. CDR1 is ENHRY and CDR2 is SYGVKD in the germline V gene. The CDR3 covers 17 residues. Unmatched junction bases numbered 14, after V lost 6 bases and J lost 9 bases. The rearrangement joins TRBV10-3 to TRBJ2-1; TRBD2 matches at 13 bases. This TCR was sampled from a human donor with aplastic anemia. The sample was sorted CD4+, CD8+, or CD8+CD57+ T cells (not recorded which) from PBMCs. The chain's CDR3 is CAISSTSGGASVSEQFF. As DNA, the CDR3 is TGTGCCATCAGCAGCACTAGCGGGGGGGCCAGCGTTAGTGAGCAGTTCTTC.